The table lists the clone carrying this T cell receptor (beta chain) with a few counts. Its antigen remains unknown. Germline V CDR1 and CDR2: LGHNA, YNFKEQ. This CDR3 is built from 14 residues. The V end lost 4 bases, the J end lost 1 base, and 10 bases lay between the germline ends. TCRdb reprocessed the RT-PCR reads via MiXCR and lists one record per CDR3 protein. In the table there are fewer than 550,000 distinct CDR3 sequences, roughly 25% of which are singletons. The data were taken from a study of response to subunit inactivated influenza vaccine. General study findings and limits: The authors offered the suggestion that each seasonal influenza vaccination recruits few new T cells.

The chain couples TRBV4-2 to TRBJ1-1; D ambiguous. The sequenced sample was CD4+ T cells sorted from PBMCs, obtained 5 days after vaccination. This receptor was identified in a man over 45 who received an inactivated influenza vaccine. CDR3 in DNA: TGTGCCAGCAGCCTATATCGGGAGAACACTGAAGCTTTCTTT. It encodes CASSLYRENTEAFF.